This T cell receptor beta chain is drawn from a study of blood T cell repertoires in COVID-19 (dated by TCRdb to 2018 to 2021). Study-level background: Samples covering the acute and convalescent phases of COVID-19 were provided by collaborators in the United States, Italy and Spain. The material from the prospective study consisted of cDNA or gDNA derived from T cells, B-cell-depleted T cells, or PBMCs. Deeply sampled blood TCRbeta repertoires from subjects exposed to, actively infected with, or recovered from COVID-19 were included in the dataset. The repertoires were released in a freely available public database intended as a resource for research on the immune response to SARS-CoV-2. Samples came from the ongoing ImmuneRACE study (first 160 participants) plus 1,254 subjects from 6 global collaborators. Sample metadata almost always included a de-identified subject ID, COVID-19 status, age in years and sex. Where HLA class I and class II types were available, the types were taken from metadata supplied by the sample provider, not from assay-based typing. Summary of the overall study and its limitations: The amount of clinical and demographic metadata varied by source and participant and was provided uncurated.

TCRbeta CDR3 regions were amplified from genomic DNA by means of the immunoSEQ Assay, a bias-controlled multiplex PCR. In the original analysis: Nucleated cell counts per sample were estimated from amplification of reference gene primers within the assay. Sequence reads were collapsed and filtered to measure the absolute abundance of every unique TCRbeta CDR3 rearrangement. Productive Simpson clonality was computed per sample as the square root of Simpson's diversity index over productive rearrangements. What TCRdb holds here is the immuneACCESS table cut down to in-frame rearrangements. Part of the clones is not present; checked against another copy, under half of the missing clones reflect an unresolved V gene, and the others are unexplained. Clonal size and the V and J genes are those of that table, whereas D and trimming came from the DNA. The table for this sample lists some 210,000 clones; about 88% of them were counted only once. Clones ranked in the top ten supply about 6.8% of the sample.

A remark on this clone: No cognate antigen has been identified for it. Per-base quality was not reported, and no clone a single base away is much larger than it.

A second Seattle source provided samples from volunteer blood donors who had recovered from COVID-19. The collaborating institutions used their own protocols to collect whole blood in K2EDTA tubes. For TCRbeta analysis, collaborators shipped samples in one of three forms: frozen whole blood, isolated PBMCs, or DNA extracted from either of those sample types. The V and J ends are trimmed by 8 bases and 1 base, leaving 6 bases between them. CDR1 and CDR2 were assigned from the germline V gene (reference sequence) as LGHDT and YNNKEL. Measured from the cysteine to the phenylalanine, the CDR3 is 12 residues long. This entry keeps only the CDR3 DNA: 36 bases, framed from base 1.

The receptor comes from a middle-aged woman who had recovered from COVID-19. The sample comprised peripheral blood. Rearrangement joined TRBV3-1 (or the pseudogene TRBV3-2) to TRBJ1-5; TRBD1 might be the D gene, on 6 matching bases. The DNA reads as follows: TGTGCCAGCGGACAGAGCAATCAGCCCCAGCATTTT. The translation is CASGQSNQPQHF.